These 19 T cell receptor beta chains share one sample of origin, sequenced in a study of blood T cell repertoires in COVID-19. The assay was immunoSEQ multiplex PCR, and TCRdb's table has in-frame clones only and misses some. The sample includes around 150,000 clones, more than 90% of them seen just once. The source material was peripheral blood. The source of these receptors is a man between 60 and 75 years old with active or convalescent COVID-19.

This clone was seen a single time. The gene calls are TRBV7-6 and TRBJ2-3; no definite D call. Trimming took off 5 bases at V and 5 bases at J, with 14 bases between the two ends. The germline V gene encodes CDR1 SGHVS and CDR2 FNYEAQ. The CDR3 loop spans 14 amino acids. CDR3 loop: CASSDPGFEDTQYF. The CDR3 nucleotides read TGTGCCAGCAGCGACCCCGGGTTCGAAGATACGCAGTATTTT.

This clone has a handful of counts. This chain links TRBV18 with TRBJ1-2, with 9 bases matching TRBD1. The CDR3 has 17 amino acids. Germline CDR1 KGHSH, CDR2 LQKENI. V dropped 3 bases and J dropped 1; count of bases not matched to a gene: 9. The DNA for the CDR3 is TGTGCCAGCTCACCTTCGGGACAGGGTGCCCTTAACTATGGCTACACCTTC. Its protein is CASSPSGQGALNYGYTF.

The chain carries TRBV28 and TRBJ1-1; a possible D gene is TRBD1 (5 bases). Germline CDR1 and CDR2: MDHEN and SYDVKM. V gave up 6 bases and J gave up 0 bases, with 11 bases separating them. This CDR3 contains 14 residues. The CDR3 loop reads CASRTGLMNTEAFF. CDR3 nucleotides: TGTGCCAGCAGGACGGGACTGATGAACACTGAAGCTTTCTTT.

The V and J genes are TRBV15 and TRBJ1-2; D uncertain. V was pared by 1 base and J by 4 bases, with 10 bases between. The CDR3 runs 14 residues. Germline V CDR1 and CDR2: LNHNV, YYDKDF (reference sequence). The CDR3 protein is CATSRVSRVYGYTF. The CDR3 DNA follows: TGTGCCACCAGCAGAGTATCGAGGGTCTATGGCTACACCTTC.

The rearrangement joins TRBV19 to TRBJ2-1; the match to TRBD2 covers 10 bases. The V and J ends lost 4 bases and 9 bases, in that order; junction bases with no gene match: 6. This CDR3 region has 14 residues. Germline V gives CDR1 LNHDA, CDR2 SQIVND (reference sequence). The CDR3 loop is CASSKLAGIGEQFF. CDR3 nucleotides: TGTGCCAGTAGTAAACTAGCGGGGATTGGTGAGCAGTTCTTC.

The rearrangement links TRBV29-1 to TRBJ2-1, with a possible D match to TRBD2 (6 bases). Germline assignment: CDR1 SQVTM and CDR2 ANQGSEA. CDR3 size: 15 residues. V lost 0 bases and J lost 3, with 12 bases in between. The CDR3 DNA is TGCAGCGTTGAAGATGGGCGGGGTCACTACAATGAGCAGTTCTTC. Translating gives CSVEDGRGHYNEQFF.

The chain is built from TRBV10-1 and TRBJ1-1; D uncertain. The CDR3 runs to 13 residues. Germline V gene lookup returns CDR1 WNHNN and CDR2 SYGVQD (reference sequence). With 3 bases removed from V and 8 bases from J, the gap between germline ends came to 13 bases. Here the CDR3 DNA reads TGCGCCAGCAGTGACCAGGTATCGACCGAAGCTTTCTTT. It encodes CASSDQVSTEAFF.

The genes are TRBV7-8 and TRBJ2-5; 7 bases map to TRBD1. The CDR3 has 15 residues. J gave up 3 bases and V 4 bases, and 8 bases lay outside the gene matches. Germline V gene sequence: CDR1 SGHVS, CDR2 FQNEAQ. The CDR3 DNA sequence: TGTGCCAGCAGCTCCTCCCCAGACAGGGAAGAGACCCAGTACTTC. The encoded protein is CASSSSPDREETQYF.

This chain uses TRBV5-4 with TRBJ2-3, with TRBD2 matching 12 bases. CDR1 SGHNT and CDR2 YYREEE come from the germline V gene (reference sequence). This CDR3 comprises 16 residues. Germline trimming cut 3 bases from V and 4 bases from J; bases unmatched to any gene: 6. CDR3 DNA: TGTGCCAGCAGCTCCAGGACTAGCGGGGTTTCAGATACGCAGTATTTT. This sequence encodes CASSSRTSGVSDTQYF.

This clone was detected only once. The chain has TRBV5-1 and TRBJ2-7, with TRBD1 matching 8 bases. CDR3 length equals 16 residues. Germline V gene sequence: CDR1 SGHRS, CDR2 YFSETQ. V dropped 3 bases and J dropped 5; count of bases not matched to a gene: 13. The CDR3 region is CASSSSRDRFGNEQYF. DNA of the CDR3: TGCGCCAGCAGCTCGTCCCGGGACAGGTTCGGCAACGAGCAGTACTTC.

This chain connects TRBV27 to TRBJ1-5, with D maybe TRBD1 (6 bases). This CDR3 is 15 amino acids long. Germline V gene lookup returns CDR1 MNHEY and CDR2 SMNVEV (reference sequence). The V end lost 5 bases, the J end lost 5 bases, and 16 bases lay between the germline ends. CDR3 protein: CASSPRQAFDQPQHF. For the CDR3, the DNA is TGTGCCAGCAGTCCCCGACAGGCCTTTGATCAGCCCCAGCATTTT.

The rearrangement joins TRBV2 to TRBJ1-2, with D tentatively TRBD1 (5 bases). The CDR3 spans 13 residues. Trimming pared 6 bases from V and 8 bases from J, leaving 16 bases between. In germline, CDR1 is SNHLY, CDR2 FYNNEI. Here the CDR3 reads CASRVAGDVGYTF. CDR3 bases: TGTGCCAGCAGGGTGGCGGGGGATGTGGGCTACACCTTC.

The V and J genes are TRBV11-2 and TRBJ1-1; 10 positions match TRBD1. The germline gives CDR1 SGHAT, CDR2 FQNNGV. The CDR3 is 15 residues long. V was pared by 4 bases and J by 8 bases, with 10 bases of the junction left unmatched. In DNA form, the CDR3 reads TGTGCCAGCAGCTACTCCGGGACAGGGGAGTCGGAAGCTTTCTTT. Translated, it gives CASSYSGTGESEAFF.

This clone was seen only once. This chain uses TRBV29-1 with TRBJ2-7; a possible D gene is TRBD1 (5 bases). Germline V lookup: CDR1 SQVTM, CDR2 ANQGSEA. The CDR3 covers 11 residues. Trimming left V 5 bases short and J 4 bases short, with 9 bases between. CDR3 nucleotides: TGCAGCGTTTTTCAGGGTTACGAGCAGTACTTC. Translating gives CSVFQGYEQYF.

This chain joins TRBV5-1 and TRBJ2-5; 10 bases fit TRBD2. There are 14 residues in the CDR3. V lost 7 bases to trimming and J lost 1 base; unmatched junction nucleotides: 4. Germline lookup yields CDR1 SGHRS and CDR2 YFSETQ. The CDR3 region has the DNA TGCGCCAGCCGGACTAGCGGCCTCCAAGAGACCCAGTACTTC. Translation gives CASRTSGLQETQYF.

This clone was counted between two and nine times. The chain recombines TRBV7-2 with TRBJ1-3; D perhaps matches TRBD1 (5 bases). This CDR3 has 15 amino acids. Germline V gives CDR1 SGHTA, CDR2 FQGNSA. The ends were cut back, 1 base at V and 2 bases at J, with 9 bases in the middle. The CDR3 region has the DNA TGTGCCAGCAGCTTAGGGCCGGGGGCTGGAAACACCATATATTTT. Translation: CASSLGPGAGNTIYF.

The chain carries TRBV19 and TRBJ2-5; 14 bases line up with TRBD2. The germline V gene has CDR1 LNHDA and CDR2 SQIVND (reference sequence). CDR3 length: 14 amino acids. The V gene end was trimmed by 6 bases and the J gene end by 4 bases; junction bases not matched to a gene: 1. The CDR3 sequence: CASSGTSGGETQYF. The CDR3 coding sequence is TGTGCCAGTAGCGGGACTAGCGGGGGAGAGACCCAGTACTTC.

The chain recombines TRBV4-2 with TRBJ1-6, with D perhaps matching TRBD1 (5 bases). Trimming removed 2 bases from V and 15 bases from J, with 20 bases in between. This CDR3 spans 15 amino acids. Germline values: CDR1 LGHNA, CDR2 YNFKEQ. CDR3 residues: CASSQQDSRLGNLHF. CDR3 DNA: TGTGCCAGCAGCCAACAAGACAGCCGATTAGGGAACCTCCACTTT.

This sequence joins TRBV5-1 and TRBJ2-1; 7 positions match TRBD2. The CDR3 length is 16 residues. V lost 0 bases, J lost 3 bases, and 6 bases stayed unmatched. Germline CDR1 and CDR2: SGHRS and YFSETQ. CDR3 protein: CASSLEGGGLYNEQFF. CDR3 nucleotides: TGCGCCAGCAGCTTGGAGGGCGGGGGTCTCTACAATGAGCAGTTCTTC.